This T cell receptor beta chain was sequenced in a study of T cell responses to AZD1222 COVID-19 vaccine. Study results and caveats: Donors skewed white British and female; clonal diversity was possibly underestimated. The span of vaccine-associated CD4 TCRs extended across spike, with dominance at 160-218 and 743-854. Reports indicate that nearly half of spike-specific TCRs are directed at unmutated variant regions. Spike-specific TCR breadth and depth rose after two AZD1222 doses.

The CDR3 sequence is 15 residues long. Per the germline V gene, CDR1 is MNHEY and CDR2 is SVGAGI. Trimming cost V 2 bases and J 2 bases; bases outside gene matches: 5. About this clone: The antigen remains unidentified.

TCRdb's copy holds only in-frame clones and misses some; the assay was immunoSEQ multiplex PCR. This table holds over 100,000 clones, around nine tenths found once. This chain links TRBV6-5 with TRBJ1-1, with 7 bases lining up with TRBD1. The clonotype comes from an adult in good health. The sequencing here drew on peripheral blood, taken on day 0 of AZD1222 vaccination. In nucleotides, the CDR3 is TGTGCCAGCAGTTACGCGAGACAGGGTAACACTGAAGCTTTCTTT. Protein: CASSYARQGNTEAFF.